Detailed here is one T cell receptor (beta chain). Its antigen remains unidentified. Each replicate PCR on the sorted subsets used around 200 ng DNA (around 31,000 T cell genomes). Sequencing used immunoSEQ multiplex PCR; TCRdb keeps in-frame clones, though not all of them. The table shows millions of clones, with roughly 93% occurring only once. This CDR3 has 16 residues. Germline V gene data show CDR1 as SGDLS and CDR2 as YYNGEE. V lost 0 bases and J lost 2, with 11 bases in between. Healthy and HIV-negative, the adult donors had no recent acute infections or vaccinations. This entry comes from a study of shared clonotypes between healthy human individuals. Study-level findings and limits: Clonotypes not shared had lower generation probabilities than those common to all four donors. Roughly 4.7% was the fraction of naive CD4 clonotypes found shared across a few donors.

The clonotype originates from a man aged 18 to 30 in good health. Some clones in this sample may be carry-over from other donors' samples. Sequencing used naive CD4+ T cells from PBMCs. Subset specified: CD45RA+ positively selected. The J gene is TRBJ2-2, the V gene TRBV9; no clear D gene. The CDR3 spells CASSVALTENTGELFF. The CDR3 DNA reads TGTGCCAGCAGCGTAGCACTAACAGAAAACACCGGGGAGCTGTTTTTT.